These 3 T cell receptor beta chains originate from one sample sequenced in a study of blood T cells in healthy people across ages. The use of a sample-barcoded 5' primer and a J-beta primer mix characterized a second PCR of roughly 6 to 11 cycles. TCRdb re-called the 5' RACE reads with MiXCR, one entry per CDR3 protein. There are 380,000 or so distinct CDR3 sequences in the sample; about 55% occur only once, and under 60% lies in the top ten. The sequenced material came from blood. These receptors were collected from a man aged 60 to 69 in good health.

This clonotype was counted ten times or more. The chain couples TRBV5-1 to TRBJ2-7, with D perhaps matching TRBD2 (6 bases). The V end was cut by 7 bases, the J end by 3 bases, with 17 bases between. CDR1 and CDR2 from the germline V gene are SGHRS and YFSETQ. The CDR3 contains 14 residues. CDR3 coding DNA: TGCGCCAGCGGCGTAGCGGCGGGCGACTACGAGCAGTACTTC. Residues: CASGVAAGDYEQYF.

This sequence joins TRBV15 and TRBJ2-1; tentative D call: TRBD1 (5 bases). V was shortened by 0 bases and J by 4 bases, with 10 bases between the two germline ends. The germline V gene has CDR1 LNHNV and CDR2 YYDKDF (reference sequence). This CDR3 has 15 amino acids. The CDR3 DNA reads TGTGCCACCAGCAGAGACAGGGTGGGATACAATGAGCAGTTCTTC. This gives the protein CATSRDRVGYNEQFF.

The V and J genes are TRBV20-1 and TRBJ1-2, with D maybe TRBD1 (6 bases). Germline CDR1 reads DFQATT; CDR2 reads SNEGSKA (reference sequence). This CDR3 comprises 15 residues. Trimming cost V 3 bases and J 2 bases, with 16 bases left between them. The CDR3 loop reads CSARDNRESNYGYTF. The CDR3, as DNA: TGCAGTGCTAGGGACAACAGGGAAAGCAACTATGGCTACACCTTC.